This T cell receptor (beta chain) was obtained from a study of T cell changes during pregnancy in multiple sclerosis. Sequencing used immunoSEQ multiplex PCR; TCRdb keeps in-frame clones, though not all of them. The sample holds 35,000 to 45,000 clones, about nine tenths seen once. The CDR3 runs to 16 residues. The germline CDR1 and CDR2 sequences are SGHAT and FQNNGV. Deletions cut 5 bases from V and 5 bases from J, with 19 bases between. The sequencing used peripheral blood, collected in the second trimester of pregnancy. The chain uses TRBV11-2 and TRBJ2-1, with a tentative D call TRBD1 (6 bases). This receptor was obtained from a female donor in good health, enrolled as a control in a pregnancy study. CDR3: CASSVYRDTVNNEQFF. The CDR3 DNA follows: TGTGCCAGCAGCGTGTACAGGGACACAGTGAACAATGAGCAGTTCTTC.